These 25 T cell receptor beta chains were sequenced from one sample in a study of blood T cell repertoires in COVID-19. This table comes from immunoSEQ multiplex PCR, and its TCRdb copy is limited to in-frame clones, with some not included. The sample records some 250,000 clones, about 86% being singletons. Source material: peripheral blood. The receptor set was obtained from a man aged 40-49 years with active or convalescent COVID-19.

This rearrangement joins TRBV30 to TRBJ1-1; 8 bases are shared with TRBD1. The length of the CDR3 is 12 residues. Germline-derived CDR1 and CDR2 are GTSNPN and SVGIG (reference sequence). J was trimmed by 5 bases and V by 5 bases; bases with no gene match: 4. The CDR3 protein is CAWDRGPTEAFF. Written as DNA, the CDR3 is TGTGCCTGGGACAGGGGACCAACTGAAGCTTTCTTT.

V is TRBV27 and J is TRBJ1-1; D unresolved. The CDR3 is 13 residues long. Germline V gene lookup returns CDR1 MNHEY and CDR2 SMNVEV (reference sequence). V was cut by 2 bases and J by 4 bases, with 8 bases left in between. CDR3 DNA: TGTGCCAGCAGTTTACGATTGAGCACTGAAGCTTTCTTT. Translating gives CASSLRLSTEAFF.

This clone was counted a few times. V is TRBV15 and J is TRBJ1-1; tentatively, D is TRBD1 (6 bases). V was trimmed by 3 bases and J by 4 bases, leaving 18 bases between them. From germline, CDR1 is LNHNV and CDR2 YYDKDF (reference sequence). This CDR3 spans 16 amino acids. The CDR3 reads CATSSRFTTGSTEAFF. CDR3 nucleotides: TGTGCCACCAGCAGTCGCTTTACTACAGGGAGCACTGAAGCTTTCTTT. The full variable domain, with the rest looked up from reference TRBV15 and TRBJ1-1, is DAMVIQNPRYQVTQFGKPVTLSCSQTLNHNVMYWYQQKSSQAPKLLFHYYDKDFNNEADTPDNFQSRRPNTSFCFLDIRSPGLGDTAMYLCATSSRFTTGSTEAFFGQGTRLTVV.

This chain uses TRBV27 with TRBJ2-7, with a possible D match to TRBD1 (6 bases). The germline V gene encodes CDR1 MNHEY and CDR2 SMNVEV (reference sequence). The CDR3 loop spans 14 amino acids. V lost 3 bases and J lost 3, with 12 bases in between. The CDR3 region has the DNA TGTGCCAGCAGTTTCAGGGGTCCACTCTACGAGCAGTACTTC. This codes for CASSFRGPLYEQYF.

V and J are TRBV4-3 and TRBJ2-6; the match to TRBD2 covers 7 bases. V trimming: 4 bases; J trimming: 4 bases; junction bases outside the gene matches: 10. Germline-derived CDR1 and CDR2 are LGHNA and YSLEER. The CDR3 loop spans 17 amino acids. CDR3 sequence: CASSPTLRGGGANVLTF. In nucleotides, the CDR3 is TGCGCCAGCAGCCCGACATTAAGGGGAGGGGGGGCCAACGTCCTGACTTTC.

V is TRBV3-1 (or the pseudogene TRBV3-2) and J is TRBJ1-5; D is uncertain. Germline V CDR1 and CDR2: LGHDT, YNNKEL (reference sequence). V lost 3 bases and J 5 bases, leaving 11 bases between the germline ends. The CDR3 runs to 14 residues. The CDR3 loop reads CASSQGRIDQPQHF. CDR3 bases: TGTGCCAGCAGCCAGGGCAGGATTGATCAGCCCCAGCATTTT.

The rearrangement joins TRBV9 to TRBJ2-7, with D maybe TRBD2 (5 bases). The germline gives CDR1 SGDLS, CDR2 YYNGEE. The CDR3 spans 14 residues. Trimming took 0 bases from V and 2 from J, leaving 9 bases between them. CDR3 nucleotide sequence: TGTGCCAGCAGCGTAGGGCCAGCGGCCTACGAGCAGTACTTC. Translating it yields CASSVGPAAYEQYF. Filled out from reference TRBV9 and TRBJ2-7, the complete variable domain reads DSGVTQTPKHLITATGQRVTLRCSPRSGDLSVYWYQQSLDQGLQFLIQYYNGEERAKGNILERFSAQQFPDLHSELNLSSLELGDSALYFCASSVGPAAYEQYFGPGTRLTVT.

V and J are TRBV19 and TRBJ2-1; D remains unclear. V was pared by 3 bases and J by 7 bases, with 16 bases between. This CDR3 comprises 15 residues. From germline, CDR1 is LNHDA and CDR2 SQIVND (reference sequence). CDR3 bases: TGTGCCAGTAGTATTAGGATAACCATCAGGAATGAGCAGTTCTTC. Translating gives CASSIRITIRNEQFF.

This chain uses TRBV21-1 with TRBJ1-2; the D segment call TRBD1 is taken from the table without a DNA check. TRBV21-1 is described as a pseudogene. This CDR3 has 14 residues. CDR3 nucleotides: TGTGCCACCCAACCGGGACAGGGCACCTATGGCTACACCTTC. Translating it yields CATQPGQGTYGYTF.

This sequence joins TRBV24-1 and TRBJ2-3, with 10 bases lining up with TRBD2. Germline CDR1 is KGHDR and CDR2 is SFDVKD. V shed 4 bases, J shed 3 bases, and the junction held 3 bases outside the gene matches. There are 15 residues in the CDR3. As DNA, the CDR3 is TGTGCCACCAGTGACCCTAGCGGGGGTACAGATACGCAGTATTTT. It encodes CATSDPSGGTDTQYF.

The CDR3 here is CAISRGVADSTDTQYF. Written as DNA, the CDR3 is TGTGCCATCAGCCGTGGCGTAGCGGACTCCACAGATACGCAGTATTTT. The rearrangement links TRBV10-3 to TRBJ2-3; D perhaps matches TRBD2 (6 bases). This CDR3 is 16 amino acids long. The V gene's germline CDR1 is ENHRY and CDR2 SYGVKD. The V and J ends lost 6 bases and 2 bases respectively, with 18 bases between them.

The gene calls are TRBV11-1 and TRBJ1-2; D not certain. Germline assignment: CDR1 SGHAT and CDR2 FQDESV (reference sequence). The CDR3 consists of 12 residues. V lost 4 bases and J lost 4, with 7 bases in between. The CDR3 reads CASSSEAYGYTF. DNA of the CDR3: TGTGCCAGCAGCTCTGAGGCCTATGGCTACACCTTC.

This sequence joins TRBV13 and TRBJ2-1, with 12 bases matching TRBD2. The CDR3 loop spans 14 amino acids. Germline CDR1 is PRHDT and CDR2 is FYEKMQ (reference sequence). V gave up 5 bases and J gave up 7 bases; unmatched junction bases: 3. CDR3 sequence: CASSTLAGGNEQFF. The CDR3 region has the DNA TGTGCCAGCAGCACCCTAGCGGGGGGGAATGAGCAGTTCTTC. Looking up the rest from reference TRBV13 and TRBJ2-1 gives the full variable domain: AAGVIQSPRHLIKEKRETATLKCYPIPRHDTVYWYQQGPGQDPQFLISFYEKMQSDKGSIPDRFSAQQFSDYHSELNMSSLELGDSALYFCASSTLAGGNEQFFGPGTRLTVL.

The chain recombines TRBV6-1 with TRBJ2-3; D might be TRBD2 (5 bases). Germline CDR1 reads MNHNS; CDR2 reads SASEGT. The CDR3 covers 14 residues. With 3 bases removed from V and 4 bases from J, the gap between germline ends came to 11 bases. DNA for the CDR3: TGTGCCAGCAGTGATTGGAGGCGGGCAGATACGCAGTATTTT. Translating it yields CASSDWRRADTQYF.

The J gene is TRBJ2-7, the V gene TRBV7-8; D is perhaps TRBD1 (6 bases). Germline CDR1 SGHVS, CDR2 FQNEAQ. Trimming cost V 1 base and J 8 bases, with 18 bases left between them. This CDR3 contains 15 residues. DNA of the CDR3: TGTGCCAGCAGCTTAGTCCTAAACGGCAGGGGAAAGCAGTACTTC. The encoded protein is CASSLVLNGRGKQYF.

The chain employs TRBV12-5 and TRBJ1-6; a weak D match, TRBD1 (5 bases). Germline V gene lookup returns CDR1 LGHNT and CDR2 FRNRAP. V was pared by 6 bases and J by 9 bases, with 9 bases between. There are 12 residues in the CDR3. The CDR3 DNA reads TGTGCTAGTGGCCTAGGGGTTTCACCCCTCCACTTT. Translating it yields CASGLGVSPLHF.

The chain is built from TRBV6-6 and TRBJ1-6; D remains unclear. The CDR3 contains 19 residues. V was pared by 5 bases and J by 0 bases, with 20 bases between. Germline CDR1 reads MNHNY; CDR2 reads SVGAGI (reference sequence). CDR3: CASSQSGRTASSYNSPLHF. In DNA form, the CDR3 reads TGTGCCAGCAGTCAAAGCGGCCGGACGGCCAGCTCCTATAATTCACCCCTCCACTTT.

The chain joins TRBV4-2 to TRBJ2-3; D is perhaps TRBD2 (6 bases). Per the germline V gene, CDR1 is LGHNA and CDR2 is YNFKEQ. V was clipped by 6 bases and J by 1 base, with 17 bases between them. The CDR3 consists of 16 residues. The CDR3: CASRQLTGGGTDTQYF. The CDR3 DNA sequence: TGTGCCAGCAGGCAGCTGACTGGAGGGGGCACAGATACGCAGTATTTT.

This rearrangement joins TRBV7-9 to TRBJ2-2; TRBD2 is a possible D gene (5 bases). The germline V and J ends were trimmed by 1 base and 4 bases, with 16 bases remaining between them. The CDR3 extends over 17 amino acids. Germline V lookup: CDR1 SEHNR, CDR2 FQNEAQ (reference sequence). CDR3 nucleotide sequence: TGTGCCAGCAGCTTAGGAGGGAGCGGTCGAGGCACCGGGGAGCTGTTTTTT. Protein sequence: CASSLGGSGRGTGELFF. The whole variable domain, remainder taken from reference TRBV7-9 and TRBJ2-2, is DTGVSQNPRHKITKRGQNVTFRCDPISEHNRLYWYRQTLGQGPEFLTYFQNEAQLEKSRLLSDRFSAERPKGSFSTLEIQRTEQGDSAMYLCASSLGGSGRGTGELFFGEGSRLTVL.

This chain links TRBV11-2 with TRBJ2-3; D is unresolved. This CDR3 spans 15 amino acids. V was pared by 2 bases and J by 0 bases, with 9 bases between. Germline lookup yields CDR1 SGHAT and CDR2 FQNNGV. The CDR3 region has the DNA TGTGCCAGCAGCTTAACTTCCACTAGCACAGATACGCAGTATTTT. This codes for CASSLTSTSTDTQYF.

CDR3 amino acids: CASSRGTGLEAFF. The CDR3 nucleotides are TGTGCCAGCAGCAGAGGGACAGGCCTTGAAGCTTTCTTT. V is TRBV11-2 and J is TRBJ1-1, with 8 nucleotides matching TRBD1. The CDR3 runs 13 residues. Trimming took 5 bases from V and 7 from J; bases not matched to a gene: 6. Germline assignment: CDR1 SGHAT and CDR2 FQNNGV. Combining the CDR3 with reference TRBV11-2 and TRBJ1-1 gives the whole variable domain EAGVAQSPRYKIIEKRQSVAFWCNPISGHATLYWYQQILGQGPKLLIQFQNNGVVDDSQLPKDRFSAERLKGVDSTLKIQPAKLEDSAVYLCASSRGTGLEAFFGQGTRLTVV.

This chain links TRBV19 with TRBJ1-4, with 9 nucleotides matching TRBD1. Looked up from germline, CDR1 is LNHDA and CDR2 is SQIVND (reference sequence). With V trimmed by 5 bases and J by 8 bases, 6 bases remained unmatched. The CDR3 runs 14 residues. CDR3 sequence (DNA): TGTGCCAGTAGTTTCGGGACAGGGAGAGAAAAACTGTTTTTT. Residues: CASSFGTGREKLFF.

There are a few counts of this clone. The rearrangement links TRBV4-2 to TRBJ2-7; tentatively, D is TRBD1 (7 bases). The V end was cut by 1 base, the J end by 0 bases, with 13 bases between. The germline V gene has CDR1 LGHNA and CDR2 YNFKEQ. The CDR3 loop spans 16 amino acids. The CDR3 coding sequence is TGTGCCAGCAGCCAAGGAGGAGGGGGCCTCTCCTACGAGCAGTACTTC. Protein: CASSQGGGGLSYEQYF.

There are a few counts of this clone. The CDR3 is CASSFRETNYGYTF. CDR3 bases: TGTGCCAGCAGCTTCCGGGAAACTAACTATGGCTACACCTTC. The chain joins TRBV5-6 to TRBJ1-2, with no clear D. Per the germline V gene, CDR1 is SGHDT and CDR2 is YYEEEE. The CDR3 is 14 residues long. Deletions cut 2 bases from V and 0 bases from J, with 8 bases between.

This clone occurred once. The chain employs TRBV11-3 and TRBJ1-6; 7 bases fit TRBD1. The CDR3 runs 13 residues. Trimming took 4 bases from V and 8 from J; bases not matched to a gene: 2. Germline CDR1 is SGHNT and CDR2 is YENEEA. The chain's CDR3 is CASSSQGDSPLHF. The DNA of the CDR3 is TGTGCCAGCAGCTCTCAGGGGGATTCACCCCTCCACTTT.